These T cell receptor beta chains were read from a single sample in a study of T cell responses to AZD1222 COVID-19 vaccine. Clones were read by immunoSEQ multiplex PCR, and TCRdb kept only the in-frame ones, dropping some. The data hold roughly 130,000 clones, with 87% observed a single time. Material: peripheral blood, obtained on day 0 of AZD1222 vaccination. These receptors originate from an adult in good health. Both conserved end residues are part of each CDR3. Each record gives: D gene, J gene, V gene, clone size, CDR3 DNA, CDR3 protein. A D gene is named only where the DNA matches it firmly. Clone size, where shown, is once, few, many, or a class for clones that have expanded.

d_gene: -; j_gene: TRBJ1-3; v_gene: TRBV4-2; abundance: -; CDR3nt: TGTGCCAGCAGCCCCCAGGGCTCTGGAAACACCATATATTTT; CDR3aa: CASSPQGSGNTIYF
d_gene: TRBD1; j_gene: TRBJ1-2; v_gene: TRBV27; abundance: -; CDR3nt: TGTGCCAGCAGTTTAAGAGGGGACAGAGCCTCGGCCGGCTACACCTTC; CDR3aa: CASSLRGDRASAGYTF
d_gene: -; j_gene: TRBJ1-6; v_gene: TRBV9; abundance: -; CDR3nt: TGTGCCAGCAGCGCCAAGCAATACCAGAATTCACCCCTCCACTTT; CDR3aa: CASSAKQYQNSPLHF
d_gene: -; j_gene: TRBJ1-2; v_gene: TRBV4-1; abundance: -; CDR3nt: TGCGCCAGCAGCCAAGATCGCGGATTTAACTATGGCTACACCTTC; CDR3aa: CASSQDRGFNYGYTF
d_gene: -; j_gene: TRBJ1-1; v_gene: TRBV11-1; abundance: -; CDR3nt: TGTGCCAGCAGCTCCAAGACTGGGGTTGTCTTT; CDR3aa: CASSSKTGVVF
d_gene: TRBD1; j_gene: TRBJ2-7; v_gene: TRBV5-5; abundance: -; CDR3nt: TGTGCCAGCAGCTTGGAGGGACAGGGGGCCCTGACCTACGAGCAGTACTTC; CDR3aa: CASSLEGQGALTYEQYF
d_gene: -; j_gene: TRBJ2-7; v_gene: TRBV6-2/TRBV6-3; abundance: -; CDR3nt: TGTGCCAGCAGCAGACCCCGACTCAACACTCCCTACGAGCAGTACTTC; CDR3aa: CASSRPRLNTPYEQYF
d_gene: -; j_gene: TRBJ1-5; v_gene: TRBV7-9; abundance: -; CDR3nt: TGTGCCAGCAGCTTAGGTTTCATCGGAGGGATTAGCAATCAGCCCCAGCATTTT; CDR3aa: CASSLGFIGGISNQPQHF
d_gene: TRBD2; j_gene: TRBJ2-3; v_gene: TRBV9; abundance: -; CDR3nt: TGTGCCAGCAGCGTGGCCACCGGGACTAGCGGGGGGCCCCCAGATACGCAGTATTTT; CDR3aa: CASSVATGTSGGPPDTQYF
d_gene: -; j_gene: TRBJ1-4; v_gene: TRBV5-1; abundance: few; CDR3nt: TGCGCCAGCAGCTTGGGGGACGGAGGGGATGAAAAACTGTTTTTT; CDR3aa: CASSLGDGGDEKLFF
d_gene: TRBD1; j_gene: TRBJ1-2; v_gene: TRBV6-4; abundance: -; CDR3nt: TGTGCCAGCAGTGAAAGGACCGGGACAGAGGATGGCTACACCTTC; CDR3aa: CASSERTGTEDGYTF
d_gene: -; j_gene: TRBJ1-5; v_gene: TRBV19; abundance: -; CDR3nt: TGTGCCAGTAGTCAAACTCGAAGCAATCAGCCCCAGCATTTT; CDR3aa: CASSQTRSNQPQHF
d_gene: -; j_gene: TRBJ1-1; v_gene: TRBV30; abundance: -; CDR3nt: TGTGCCCTAACGATAGGCGGAATGAACACTGAAGCTTTCTTT; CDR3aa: CALTIGGMNTEAFF
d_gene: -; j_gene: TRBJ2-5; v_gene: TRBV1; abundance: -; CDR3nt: TGCACCAGCAGCCAAGAATGCGGGGGCACGGCGACCCAGTACTTC; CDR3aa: CTSSQECGGTATQYF
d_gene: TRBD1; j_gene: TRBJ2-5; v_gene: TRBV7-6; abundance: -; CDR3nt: TGTGCCAGCAGCTTAGCGCCCGGACAGGGTAGGAGGGTCCAAGAGACCCAGTACTTC; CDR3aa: CASSLAPGQGRRVQETQYF
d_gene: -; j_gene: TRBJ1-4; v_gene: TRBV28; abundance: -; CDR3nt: TGTGCCAGCAGTTTGACCGAGCTGGGAAAACTGTTTTTT; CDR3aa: CASSLTELGKLFF
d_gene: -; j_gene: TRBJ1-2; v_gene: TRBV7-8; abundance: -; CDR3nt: TGTGCCAGCAGCTTAGTGACTCAAGACTATGGCTACACCTTC; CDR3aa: CASSLVTQDYGYTF